The 16 T cell receptor beta chains in this list originate from one sample, sequenced in a study of blood T cell repertoires in COVID-19. Sequencing was performed with immunoSEQ multiplex PCR; in TCRdb, only in-frame clones are kept and a portion is missing. The sample holds fewer than 300,000 clones; approximately 83% are singletons and the top ten take over 8.5%. Sequencing was carried out using peripheral blood. The source of these receptors is a woman aged 50 to 65 who had recovered from COVID-19.

This clone was seen a handful of times. The chain has TRBV1 and TRBJ1-1; the table names TRBD1, a call not compared with the DNA. TRBV1 is termed a pseudogene. This CDR3 spans 17 amino acids. The DNA for the CDR3 is TGCACCAGCAGCCAACCTCGACGGGACAGGGAGGACACTGAAGCTTTCTTT. It translates to CTSSQPRRDREDTEAFF.

The J gene is TRBJ1-1, the V gene TRBV7-2, with 9 nucleotides matching TRBD1. J lost 11 bases, V lost 6 bases, and 16 bases had no gene match. Germline V gene data show CDR1 as SGHTA and CDR2 as FQGNSA. The CDR3 consists of 15 residues. The CDR3 DNA reads TGTGCCAGCAGTTTAACGAGATCTAGGACAGGGGCCGCTTTCTTT. This encodes CASSLTRSRTGAAFF.

The chain uses TRBV28 and TRBJ2-7; TRBD2 aligns across 12 bases. The germline V gene has CDR1 MDHEN and CDR2 SYDVKM. V lost 3 bases, J lost 3 bases, and 3 bases stayed unmatched. The CDR3 runs to 15 residues. Written as DNA, the CDR3 is TGTGCCAGCAGTTTGACTAGCGGGAGCTTCTACGAGCAGTACTTC. As protein: CASSLTSGSFYEQYF.

The V call is TRBV6-2 or TRBV6-3, the J call TRBJ1-1; D not certain. This CDR3 has 13 residues. V gave up 6 bases and J gave up 6 bases, with 14 bases separating them. Germline CDR1 MNHEY, CDR2 SVGEGT. The CDR3: CASSPAEVSEAFF. The CDR3 DNA is TGTGCCAGCAGCCCGGCGGAGGTTTCTGAAGCTTTCTTT.

The rearrangement uses TRBV27 and TRBJ2-1, with 7 bases identical to TRBD2. After removal of 7 bases from V and 3 bases from J, the junction contained 15 bases not matched to a gene. The CDR3 totals 17 residues. Germline CDR1 MNHEY, CDR2 SMNVEV (reference sequence). The DNA of the CDR3 is TGTGCCAGCAATGATGCTTCCGGGACTACTTTCTACAATGAGCAGTTCTTC. Its translation is CASNDASGTTFYNEQFF.

The V gene is TRBV12-5, the J gene TRBJ2-1; TRBD2 matches 8 bases. Germline-derived CDR1 and CDR2 are LGHNT and FRNRAP. V dropped 4 bases and J dropped 0; count of bases not matched to a gene: 2. This CDR3 is 15 amino acids long. The CDR3 is CASGSGGASYNEQFF. Written as DNA, the CDR3 is TGTGCTAGTGGTTCGGGGGGGGCCTCCTACAATGAGCAGTTCTTC.

Only a few counts were recorded for this clone. The V call is TRBV4-3, the J call TRBJ2-3; 9 bases align to TRBD2. Looked up from germline, CDR1 is LGHNA and CDR2 is YSLEER. V trimming: 3 bases; J trimming: 3 bases; junction bases outside the gene matches: 7. The CDR3 is 16 residues long. Written as DNA, the CDR3 is TGCGCCAGCAGCCATGGTAGCGGGAGTCTTACAGATACGCAGTATTTT. Encoded protein: CASSHGSGSLTDTQYF.

The V and J genes are TRBV5-1 and TRBJ2-7, with TRBD2 matching over 8 bases. The germline V gene encodes CDR1 SGHRS and CDR2 YFSETQ. This CDR3 has 15 residues. J lost 2 bases, V lost 2 bases, and 6 bases had no gene match. This chain's CDR3 is CASSFTSGYTYEQYF. The CDR3 DNA sequence: TGCGCCAGCAGCTTCACTAGCGGATATACCTACGAGCAGTACTTC.

A few counts support this clone. The chain is built from TRBV28 and TRBJ2-5; 7 bases match TRBD2. The CDR3 extends over 14 amino acids. V lost 5 bases to trimming and J lost 7 bases; unmatched junction nucleotides: 10. Germline lookup yields CDR1 MDHEN and CDR2 SYDVKM. Written as DNA, the CDR3 is TGTGCCAGCAGTGTCGGGGGGAGCAAGATGACCCAGTACTTC. This encodes CASSVGGSKMTQYF.

The V gene is TRBV19, the J gene TRBJ1-6; D might be TRBD1 (6 bases). The CDR3 sequence is 13 residues long. The germline V and J ends were trimmed by 10 bases and 6 bases, with 13 bases remaining between them. Looked up from germline, CDR1 is LNHDA and CDR2 is SQIVND (reference sequence). The CDR3, as DNA: TGTGCCACACAGACAGGCGCTAATTCACCCCTCCACTTT. This codes for CATQTGANSPLHF.

The rearrangement joins TRBV9 to TRBJ1-4, with D perhaps TRBD1 (5 bases). Germline CDR1 and CDR2: SGDLS and YYNGEE. This CDR3 has 16 residues. Trimming shortened V by 0 bases and J by 7 bases, and 16 bases separated the two germline ends. The CDR3 loop reads CASSVDNGGIGEKLFF. Written as DNA, the CDR3 is TGTGCCAGCAGCGTAGATAACGGGGGGATCGGTGAAAAACTGTTTTTT.

The gene calls are TRBV10-3 and TRBJ1-2; TRBD1 matches 9 bases. Trimming removed 6 bases from V and 5 bases from J; junction bases left unmatched: 10. Germline CDR1 is ENHRY and CDR2 is SYGVKD. This CDR3 comprises 15 residues. The CDR3 region is CAISEGTGPLYGYTF. The CDR3 DNA reads as TGTGCCATCAGCGAGGGGACAGGGCCTTTGTATGGCTACACCTTC.

This chain uses TRBV6-2 or TRBV6-3 with TRBJ1-1; D not certain. In germline, CDR1 is MNHEY, CDR2 SVGEGT. The CDR3 sequence is 13 residues long. V was clipped by 5 bases and J by 1 base, with 8 bases between them. The CDR3: CASSPPGNTEAFF. In DNA form, the CDR3 reads TGTGCCAGCAGTCCACCCGGGAACACTGAAGCTTTCTTT.

V and J are TRBV27 and TRBJ1-1; 8 nucleotides agree with TRBD1. The CDR3 contains 14 residues. Losses at the gene ends were 5 bases for V and 2 bases for J; bases not matched to a gene: 4. Germline V gene data show CDR1 as MNHEY and CDR2 as SMNVEV (reference sequence). The CDR3, as DNA: TGTGCCAGCAGTAGAACAGGGGGTAACACTGAAGCTTTCTTT. It encodes CASSRTGGNTEAFF.

The chain recombines TRBV25-1 with TRBJ2-7, with 9 bases identical to TRBD1. V was pared by 3 bases and J by 5 bases, with 2 bases of the junction left unmatched. The CDR3 totals 13 residues. Germline V gene lookup returns CDR1 MGHDK and CDR2 SYGVNS. As DNA, the CDR3 is TGTGCCAGCAGTGAGGGACAGGGACACGAGCAGTACTTC. It encodes CASSEGQGHEQYF.

The chain's CDR3 is CASSPPGDWVLETQYF. The CDR3 DNA follows: TGTGCCAGCTCACCACCGGGAGACTGGGTGTTAGAGACCCAGTACTTC. The gene calls are TRBV18 and TRBJ2-5; D perhaps matches TRBD2 (5 bases). From germline, CDR1 is KGHSH and CDR2 LQKENI. CDR3 size: 16 residues. Trimming left V 0 bases short and J 4 bases short, with 15 bases between.